The following is a TCR beta chain sequence with its context. The antigen remains unidentified. Only in-frame clones appear in the TCRdb table, and some are missing; sequencing was by immunoSEQ multiplex PCR. The repertoire consists of about 54,000 clones, with less than 95% occurring once and the leading ten covering roughly 6%. In germline, CDR1 is SEHNR, CDR2 FQNEAQ (reference sequence). V was clipped by 8 bases and J by 0 bases, with 19 bases between them. This CDR3 is 16 amino acids long. This entry is derived from a study of graft-versus-host responses after intestinal transplantation. Overall study context: The recipients all started with anti-thymocyte globulin induction and then took tacrolimus and steroids for 3 to 4 years.

General observations from the study: Early after transplant, HvG clones declined as circulating GvH clones peaked. GvH clones detected in recipient marrow included some appearing first in ileum or blood. High graft-versus-host to host-versus-graft T cell clonal ratios marked allografts of patients with graft-donor macrochimerism.

The TCR comes from a human patient who received an intestinal transplant, so some T cells may come from the graft donor. Sequences were derived from PBMCs, sampled more than 650 days after intestinal transplant. V is TRBV7-9 and J is TRBJ1-2; possibly TRBD1 for D (5 bases). The CDR3 sequence is CASVGPGHSTNYGYTF. In DNA form, the CDR3 reads TGTGCCAGCGTAGGTCCGGGGCACAGCACTAACTATGGCTACACCTTC.